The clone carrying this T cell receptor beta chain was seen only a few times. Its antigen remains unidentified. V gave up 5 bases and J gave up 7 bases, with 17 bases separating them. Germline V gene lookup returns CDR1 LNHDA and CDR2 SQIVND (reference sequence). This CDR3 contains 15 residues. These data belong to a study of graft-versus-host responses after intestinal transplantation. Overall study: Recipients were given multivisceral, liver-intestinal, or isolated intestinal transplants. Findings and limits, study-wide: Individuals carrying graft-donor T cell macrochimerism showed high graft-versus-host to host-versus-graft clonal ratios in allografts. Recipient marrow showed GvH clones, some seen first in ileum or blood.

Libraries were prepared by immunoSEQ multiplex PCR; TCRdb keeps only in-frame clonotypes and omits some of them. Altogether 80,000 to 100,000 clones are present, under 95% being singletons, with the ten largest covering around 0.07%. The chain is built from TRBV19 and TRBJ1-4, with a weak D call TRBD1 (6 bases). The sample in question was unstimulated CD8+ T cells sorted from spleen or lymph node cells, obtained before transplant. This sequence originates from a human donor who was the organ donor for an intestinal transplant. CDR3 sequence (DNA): TGTGCCAGTAGTGTGGCAACAGGGATCGGTGAAAAACTGTTTTTT. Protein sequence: CASSVATGIGEKLFF.